The 29 T cell receptor beta chains presented below share a single source sample, sequenced in a study of neurological immune-mediated disorders. Time point: longitudinal time-point 1 (baseline). A single record per CDR3 protein comes from TCRdb applying MiXCR to the 5' RACE reads. The repertoire has some 49,000 distinct CDR3 sequences, 10% of them found once; the top ten carry 1.6%. Source material: PBMCs. The source is a middle-aged woman in good health.

CDR3 sequence: CASSQAEGEFF. CDR3 DNA sequence: TGTGCCAGCAGCCAAGCGGAGGGGGAGTTCTTC. The chain couples TRBV14 to TRBJ2-1; D might be TRBD1 or TRBD2, each matching 6 bases. Germline V gene lookup returns CDR1 SGHDN and CDR2 FVKESK. The CDR3 covers 11 residues. The V end was cut by 1 base, the J end by 14 bases, with 9 bases between.

This clonotype has ten or more counts. The V call is TRBV5-1, the J call TRBJ1-3; D remains ambiguous. The CDR3 loop spans 14 amino acids. Germline CDR1 reads SGHRS; CDR2 reads YFSETQ. Deletions cut 4 bases from V and 8 bases from J, with 16 bases between. The CDR3 loop is CASSPGSGQDTIYF. The CDR3 DNA follows: TGCGCCAGCAGCCCGGGGTCCGGGCAGGACACCATATATTTT.

On this clonotype: The CDR3 carries no conserved terminal phenylalanine or tryptophan, so it likely arises from a read error. This chain connects TRBV11-2 to TRBJ2-5, with D unresolved. V shed 8 bases and J shed 4 bases, with 17 bases lying between them. Germline V gives CDR1 SGHAT, CDR2 FQNNGV. The CDR3 has 14 amino acids. The DNA of the CDR3 is TGTGCCAGCTTTCACAGAGGTGGCAGAGAGACCCAGTACTTA. Translating it yields CASFHRGGRETQYL.

This clonotype was counted at least ten times. The J gene is TRBJ1-1, the V gene TRBV20-1; D may be TRBD1 (6 bases). V dropped 2 bases and J dropped 1 base, with 8 bases sitting between them. The CDR3 runs 13 residues. CDR1 is DFQATT and CDR2 is SNEGSKA in the germline V gene (reference sequence). The CDR3 DNA follows: TGCAGTGCTAGACCAGGGGAGAACACTGAAGCTTTCTTT. Translated, it gives CSARPGENTEAFF.

This clonotype was found many times. The DNA for the CDR3 is TGTGCCACCAGTGATCCAGGGACAGGGGGAGAGACCCAGTACTTC. It encodes CATSDPGTGGETQYF. The V gene is TRBV24-1, the J gene TRBJ2-5; 11 bases line up with TRBD1. With V trimmed by 3 bases and J by 4 bases, 3 bases remained unmatched. This CDR3 is built from 15 residues. Per the germline V gene, CDR1 is KGHDR and CDR2 is SFDVKD.

In this sample, this clonotype turned up many times. The chain is built from TRBV5-1 and TRBJ2-1; no firm D call. The CDR3 runs 15 residues. Trimming removed 6 bases from V and 4 bases from J, with 17 bases in between. Germline values: CDR1 SGHRS, CDR2 YFSETQ. The CDR3 DNA follows: TGCGCCAGCACCCCCCTTCCTGGAGTGTACAATGAGCAGTTCTTC. It encodes CASTPLPGVYNEQFF. Full variable domain (rest looked up from reference TRBV5-1 and TRBJ2-1): KAGVTQTPRYLIKTRGQQVTLSCSPISGHRSVSWYQQTPGQGLQFLFEYFSETQRNKGNFPGRFSGRQFSNSRSEMNVSTLELGDSALYLCASTPLPGVYNEQFFGPGTRLTVL.

This clonotype was detected ten times or more. This sequence joins TRBV6-1 and TRBJ2-6, with D perhaps assigned TRBD1 or TRBD2 (5 bases each). The CDR3 contains 14 residues. V gave up 8 bases and J gave up 0 bases, with 8 bases separating them. CDR1 is MNHNS, CDR2 SASEGT, per germline. The CDR3 loop is CASRDLSGANVLTF. For the CDR3, the DNA is TGTGCCAGCCGGGACCTCTCTGGGGCCAACGTCCTGACTTTC.

This clonotype has ten or more counts. The V call is TRBV5-5, the J call TRBJ2-1, with a possible D match to TRBD1 (5 bases). The CDR3 is 14 amino acids. Trimming pared 0 bases from V and 8 bases from J, leaving 12 bases between. Per the germline V gene, CDR1 is SGHKS and CDR2 is YYEKEE (reference sequence). For the CDR3, the DNA is TGTGCCAGCAGCTTGGCCCCAGGGCGAGATGAGCAGTTCTTC. Its protein is CASSLAPGRDEQFF. Full variable domain (missing parts from reference TRBV5-5 and TRBJ2-1): DAGVTQSPTHLIKTRGQQVTLRCSPISGHKSVSWYQQVLGQGPQFIFQYYEKEERGRGNFPDRFSARQFPNYSSELNVNALLLGDSALYLCASSLAPGRDEQFFGPGTRLTVL.

DNA of the CDR3: TGTGCCAGCAGCCTCGTGACGATAAGGGGCGGGGGCTATGGCTACACCTTC. Translating gives CASSLVTIRGGGYGYTF. The V gene is TRBV7-2, the J gene TRBJ1-2; D is perhaps TRBD1 (5 bases). CDR1 SGHTA and CDR2 FQGNSA come from the germline V gene. The CDR3 runs 17 residues. V was shortened by 5 bases and J by 4 bases, with 23 bases between the two germline ends.

The sample holds many counts of this clonotype. The rearrangement links TRBV27 to TRBJ2-7, with D unclear. V lost 3 bases and J lost 1, with 10 bases in between. The CDR3 is 14 residues long. Germline CDR1 MNHEY, CDR2 SMNVEV (reference sequence). The CDR3 reads CASSFTSASYEQYF. As DNA, the CDR3 is TGTGCCAGCAGTTTCACCAGCGCTTCCTACGAGCAGTACTTC.

This clonotype has ten or more counts. The J gene is TRBJ1-4, the V gene TRBV27; TRBD1 is a possible D gene (5 bases). Germline V CDR1 and CDR2: MNHEY, SMNVEV (reference sequence). This CDR3 is 16 amino acids long. Trimming left V 6 bases short and J 0 bases short, with 14 bases between. This CDR3 is CASSSGRWATNEKLFF. The DNA for the CDR3 is TGTGCCAGCAGCTCAGGGAGATGGGCAACTAATGAAAAACTGTTTTTT. The variable domain in full, completed from reference TRBV27 and TRBJ1-4, reads EAQVTQNPRYLITVTGKKLTVTCSQNMNHEYMSWYRQDPGLGLRQIYYSMNVEVTDKGDVPEGYKVSRKEKRNFPLILESPSPNQTSLYFCASSSGRWATNEKLFFGSGTQLSVL.

This clonotype has ten or more counts. V and J are TRBV7-9 and TRBJ2-7; 7 bases line up with TRBD1. Per germline, CDR1 SEHNR and CDR2 FQNEAQ (reference sequence). This CDR3 has 12 amino acids. V shed 5 bases and J 5 bases; nucleotides not matched to a gene: 3. Here the CDR3 reads CASSQTGDEQYF. CDR3 coding DNA: TGTGCCAGCAGCCAAACAGGGGACGAGCAGTACTTC.

The rearrangement joins TRBV20-1 to TRBJ2-7, with 10 positions matching TRBD1. CDR1 and CDR2 from the germline V gene are DFQATT and SNEGSKA (reference sequence). Trimming took 6 bases from V and 4 from J; bases not matched to a gene: 12. The CDR3 has 15 residues. The CDR3 coding sequence is TGCAGTGCCTCCCCATACCGGGACAGGGGTTACGAGCAGTACTTC. This encodes CSASPYRDRGYEQYF.

This clonotype was recorded at least ten times. The rearrangement uses TRBV20-1 and TRBJ2-7, with D perhaps TRBD1 or TRBD2 (5 bases each). This CDR3 region has 16 residues. The V end lost 6 bases, the J end lost 2 bases, and 23 bases lay between the germline ends. Germline CDR1 is DFQATT and CDR2 is SNEGSKA (reference sequence). CDR3 residues: CSASGLSGRDPYEQYF. In DNA form, the CDR3 reads TGCAGTGCCAGTGGCCTTTCCGGCAGGGACCCCTACGAGCAGTACTTC.

This clonotype was seen at least ten times. The CDR3 here is CASSTGQGRFYEQYF. CDR3 DNA sequence: TGTGCCAGCAGTACCGGACAGGGTCGTTTCTACGAGCAGTACTTC. This chain uses TRBV6-6 with TRBJ2-7, with TRBD1 identical over 8 bases. Germline CDR1 MNHNY, CDR2 SVGAGI (reference sequence). The CDR3 is 15 amino acids. The J segment lost 3 bases and the V segment lost 5 bases, leaving 9 bases of the junction unmatched.

This clonotype was detected many times. The chain uses TRBV6-2 or TRBV6-3 and TRBJ2-3; no reliable D call. CDR3 size: 11 residues. Per germline, CDR1 MNHEY and CDR2 SVGEGT. Between the trimmed V and J ends, which lost 7 bases and 3 bases, there was a span of 5 bases. CDR3 amino acids: CASTGTDTQYF. The CDR3 coding sequence is TGTGCCAGCACCGGGACAGATACGCAGTATTTT.

The table lists this clonotype with many counts. The CDR3 DNA reads TGTGCCAGCAGTCCACGGACTAGCGGGGGGACTCGGCAGTTCTTC. This sequence encodes CASSPRTSGGTRQFF. This rearrangement joins TRBV27 to TRBJ2-1, with 14 bases aligning to TRBD2. CDR1 is MNHEY and CDR2 is SMNVEV in the germline V gene (reference sequence). V lost 5 bases and J lost 12; bases outside the gene matches: 9. The CDR3 has 15 amino acids.

This clonotype was observed many times. The chain is built from TRBV24-1 and TRBJ1-1; no reliable D call. Germline V lookup: CDR1 KGHDR, CDR2 SFDVKD. The V gene lost 9 bases and the J gene lost 5 bases, with 18 bases spanning the gap. The CDR3 extends over 14 amino acids. CDR3 amino acids: CATRGSGLITEAFF. DNA of the CDR3: TGTGCCACCCGCGGGTCGGGCCTGATTACTGAAGCTTTCTTT.

As for this clonotype: Mismatch with germline at one junction end may stem from a read error. This chain joins TRBV20-1 and TRBJ1-1; a possible D gene is TRBD1 (5 bases). This CDR3 region has 13 residues. Germline V gene data show CDR1 as DFQATT and CDR2 as SNEGSKA (reference sequence). The CDR3 bases are TGCAGTGCTGCAGGAGTCATGGACACTGAAGCTTTTTTT. Protein: CSAAGVMDTEAFF.

With regard to this clonotype: This CDR3 is missing its conserved last phenylalanine or tryptophan, likely due to a read error. The chain employs TRBV2 and TRBJ2-1; 11 bases are a match to TRBD2. The CDR3 is made up of 15 amino acids. The V gene's germline CDR1 is SNHLY and CDR2 FYNNEI. The CDR3 DNA reads TGTGCAAGCAGCTACACTAGCGGGAGCGGGAATGAGCAGTTCTAC. Translated, it gives CASSYTSGSGNEQFY.

This clonotype was counted ten times or more. The V and J genes are TRBV5-1 and TRBJ2-1; 7 bases are shared with TRBD2. The V segment lost 0 bases and the J segment 5 bases; nucleotides outside the gene matches: 2. There are 14 residues in the CDR3. The V gene's germline CDR1 is SGHRS and CDR2 YFSETQ. In nucleotides, the CDR3 is TGCGCCAGCAGCTTGGAGCGGGGCGACAATGAGCAGTTCTTC. It translates to CASSLERGDNEQFF.

The rearrangement joins TRBV19 to TRBJ2-7; D perhaps matches TRBD2 (5 bases). CDR1 LNHDA and CDR2 SQIVND come from the germline V gene (reference sequence). V lost 3 bases and J 2 bases, leaving 8 bases between the germline ends. This CDR3 spans 13 amino acids. In DNA, the CDR3 is TGTGCCAGTAGTATGGCCGGGACCTACGAGCAGTACTTC. Translated, it gives CASSMAGTYEQYF.

This chain connects TRBV6-2 or TRBV6-3 to TRBJ2-1; the D gene could be TRBD1 or TRBD2 (5 bases each). Looked up from germline, CDR1 is MNHEY and CDR2 is SVGEGT. Trimming took off 8 bases at V and 3 bases at J, with 8 bases between the two ends. The CDR3 covers 12 residues. The CDR3 nucleotides read TGTGCCAGCGGGACCCGCTACAATGAGCAGTTCTTC. It is translated as CASGTRYNEQFF.

This clonotype has only a few counts. V usage is TRBV20-1 and J usage is TRBJ2-1, with TRBD2 matching 13 bases. Germline V gene lookup returns CDR1 DFQATT and CDR2 SNEGSKA (reference sequence). V shed 0 bases and J 5 bases; nucleotides not matched to a gene: 7. CDR3 size: 17 residues. This chain's CDR3 is CSARDRGLAGAHNEQFF. The CDR3 DNA reads as TGCAGTGCTAGAGATCGAGGACTAGCGGGGGCCCACAATGAGCAGTTCTTC.

This clonotype occurred many times. The V gene is TRBV6-2 or TRBV6-3, the J gene TRBJ2-5; 8 positions match TRBD2. Losses at the gene ends were 2 bases for V and 5 bases for J; bases not matched to a gene: 16. CDR1 and CDR2 (germline): MNHEY, SVGEGT. This CDR3 comprises 18 residues. CDR3 protein: CASSYEAGVVWQRETQYF. In DNA, the CDR3 is TGTGCCAGCAGTTACGAAGCGGGGGTCGTGTGGCAACGGGAGACCCAGTACTTC.

Ten or more counts support this clonotype. The junction does not match germline at one end; this may be a read error. The chain joins TRBV7-7 to TRBJ2-3; the D is unclear. CDR3 length: 14 amino acids. Germline V CDR1 and CDR2: SSHAT, FNYEAQ (reference sequence). DNA for the CDR3: TGTGCTAGCAGCCCAATTATTAGCACAGATACGCAGTATTTT. Its protein is CASSPIISTDTQYF.

This clonotype was seen many times. The gene calls are TRBV7-2 and TRBJ2-7; 8 nucleotides match TRBD2. The CDR3 spans 16 residues. The germline CDR1 and CDR2 sequences are SGHTA and FQGNSA. The trim removed 2 bases at V and 5 bases at J, leaving 11 bases unmatched. Written as DNA, the CDR3 is TGTGCCAGCAGCTTATCTTGGGCGGGGGGCGACGACGAGCAGTACTTC. It specifies CASSLSWAGGDDEQYF.

This clonotype was counted a few times. The rearrangement uses TRBV12-5 and TRBJ1-5; the match to TRBD1 covers 10 bases. The CDR3 runs to 17 residues. Per the germline V gene, CDR1 is LGHNT and CDR2 is FRNRAP. V shed 4 bases and J 2 bases; nucleotides not matched to a gene: 8. As DNA, the CDR3 is TGTGCTAGTGGTTCGGGACAGGGGATCATAGGCAATCAGCCCCAGCATTTT. Encoded protein: CASGSGQGIIGNQPQHF.

This clonotype came up many times. The chain carries TRBV5-4 and TRBJ2-7; 9 bases map to TRBD1. Trimming removed 4 bases from V and 4 bases from J; junction bases left unmatched: 3. Germline-derived CDR1 and CDR2 are SGHNT and YYREEE (reference sequence). The CDR3 has 13 amino acids. Here the CDR3 DNA reads TGTGCCAGCAGCCTCGACAGGGGGTACGAGCAGTACTTC. It is translated as CASSLDRGYEQYF.